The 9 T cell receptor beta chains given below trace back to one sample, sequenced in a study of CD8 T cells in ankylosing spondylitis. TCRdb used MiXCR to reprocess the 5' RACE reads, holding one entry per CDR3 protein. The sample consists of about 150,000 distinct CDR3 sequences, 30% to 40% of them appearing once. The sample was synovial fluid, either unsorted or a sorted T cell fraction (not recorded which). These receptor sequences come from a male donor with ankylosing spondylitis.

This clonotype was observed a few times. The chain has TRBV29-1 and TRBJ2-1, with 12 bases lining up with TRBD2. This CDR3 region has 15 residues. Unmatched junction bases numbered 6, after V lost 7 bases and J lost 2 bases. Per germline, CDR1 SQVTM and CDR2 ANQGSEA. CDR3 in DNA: TGCAGCGCGCCTAGCGGGGGGGGTCCCTACAATGAGCAGTTCTTC. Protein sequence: CSAPSGGGPYNEQFF.

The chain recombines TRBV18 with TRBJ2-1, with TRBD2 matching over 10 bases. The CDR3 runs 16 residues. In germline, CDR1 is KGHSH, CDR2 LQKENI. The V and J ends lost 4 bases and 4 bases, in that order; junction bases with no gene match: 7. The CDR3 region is CASSQTGAGGYNEQFF. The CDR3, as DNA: TGTGCCAGCTCACAGACCGGAGCGGGGGGGTACAATGAGCAGTTCTTC.

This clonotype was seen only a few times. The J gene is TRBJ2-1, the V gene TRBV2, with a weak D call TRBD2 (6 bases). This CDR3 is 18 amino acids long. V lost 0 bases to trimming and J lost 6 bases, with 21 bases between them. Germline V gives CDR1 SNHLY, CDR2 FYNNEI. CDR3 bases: TGTGCCAGCAGTGAAGCATCCCGAGGGACTGCCGTCGGCAATGAGCAGTTCTTC. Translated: CASSEASRGTAVGNEQFF. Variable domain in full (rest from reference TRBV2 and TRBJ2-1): EPEVTQTPSHQVTQMGQEVILRCVPISNHLYFYWYRQILGQKVEFLVSFYNNEISEKSEIFDDQFSVERPDGSNFTLKIRSTKLEDSAMYFCASSEASRGTAVGNEQFFGPGTRLTVL.

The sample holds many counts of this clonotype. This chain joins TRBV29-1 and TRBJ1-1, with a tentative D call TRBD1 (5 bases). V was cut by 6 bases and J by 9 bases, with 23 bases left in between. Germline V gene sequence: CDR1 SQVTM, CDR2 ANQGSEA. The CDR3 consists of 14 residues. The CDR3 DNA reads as TGCAGCGTCCTCCCGACCGGGGCCAAGCTTCAAGCTTTCTTT. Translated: CSVLPTGAKLQAFF.

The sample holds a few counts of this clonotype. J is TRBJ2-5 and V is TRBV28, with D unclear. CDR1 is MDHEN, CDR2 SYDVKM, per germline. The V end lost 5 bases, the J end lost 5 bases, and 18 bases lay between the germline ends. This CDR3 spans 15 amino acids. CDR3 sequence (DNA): TGTGCCAGCAGTCCCCGCGGAAGAGTCGGGGAGACCCAGTACTTC. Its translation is CASSPRGRVGETQYF.

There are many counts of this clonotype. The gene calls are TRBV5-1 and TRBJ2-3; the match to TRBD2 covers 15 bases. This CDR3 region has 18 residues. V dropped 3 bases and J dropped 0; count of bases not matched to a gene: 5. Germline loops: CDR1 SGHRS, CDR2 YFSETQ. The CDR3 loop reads CASSSGLAGGSSTDTQYF. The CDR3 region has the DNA TGCGCCAGCAGCTCAGGACTAGCGGGAGGGAGTAGCACAGATACGCAGTATTTT.

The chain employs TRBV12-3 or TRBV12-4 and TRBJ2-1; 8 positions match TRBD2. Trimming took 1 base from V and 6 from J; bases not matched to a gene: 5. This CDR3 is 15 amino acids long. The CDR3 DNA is TGTGCCAGCAGTTTAGGGAAAACTAGCGGCAATGAGCAGTTCTTC. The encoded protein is CASSLGKTSGNEQFF.

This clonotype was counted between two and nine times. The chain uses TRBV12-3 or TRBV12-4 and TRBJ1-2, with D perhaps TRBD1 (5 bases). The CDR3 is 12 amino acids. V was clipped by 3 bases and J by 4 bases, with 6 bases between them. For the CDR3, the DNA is TGTGCCAGCAGTTTTCAGGGCTATGGCTACACCTTC. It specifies CASSFQGYGYTF.

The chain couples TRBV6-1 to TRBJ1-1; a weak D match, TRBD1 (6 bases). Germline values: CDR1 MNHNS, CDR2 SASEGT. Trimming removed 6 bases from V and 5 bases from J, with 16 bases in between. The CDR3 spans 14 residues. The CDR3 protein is CASSAQGRRTEAFF. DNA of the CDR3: TGTGCCAGCAGCGCACAGGGAAGGAGGACTGAAGCTTTCTTT.